This T cell receptor (beta chain) was obtained from a study of cytotoxic CD8 clonotypes in ibrutinib-treated CLL. Study-wide findings and caveats: Baseline levels were approached again at progression, after clonality had risen at ibrutinib response.

Libraries were prepared by immunoSEQ multiplex PCR; TCRdb keeps only in-frame clonotypes and omits some of them. The data hold 20,000 to 25,000 clones, with around 79% observed a single time. In the case of this clone: Its antigen is not identified.

CDR1 is WSHSY, CDR2 SAAADI, per germline. J gave up 4 bases and V 0 bases, and 4 bases lay outside the gene matches. There are 17 residues in the CDR3. The V call is TRBV10-2, the J call TRBJ2-2, with TRBD1 matching 11 bases. The source material was PBMCs, sampled before ibrutinib treatment. The TCR originated in a human donor with chronic lymphocytic leukemia. This CDR3 reads CASSESGTGGATGELFF. In DNA, the CDR3 is TGCGCCAGCAGTGAGTCGGGGACAGGGGGGGCCACCGGGGAGCTGTTTTTT.